The source of this T cell receptor (beta chain) is a study of T-cell memory formation after mild COVID-19. One entry per CDR3 protein results from TCRdb running MiXCR on the 5' RACE reads. The sample consists of roughly 80,000 distinct CDR3 sequences, approximately 15% of them appearing once. Germline lookup yields CDR1 MNHEY and CDR2 SVGEGT. The J segment lost 13 bases and the V segment lost 5 bases, leaving 6 bases of the junction unmatched. The CDR3 runs 12 residues. The TCR comes from an adult woman who had mild COVID-19 (a few samples of this study predate the infection). Cell type and time point are not known. The specimen sequenced was PBMCs or a T cell subset sorted from them (not recorded which). The chain carries TRBV6-2 or TRBV6-3 and TRBJ2-3, with 10 bases that match TRBD2. The CDR3 loop is CASSPSGGLKYF. CDR3 DNA sequence: TGTGCCAGCAGTCCTAGCGGGGGATTGAAGTATTTT.